This T cell receptor beta chain comes out of a study of CD8 T cells in Susac syndrome. Points from the study as a whole: The authors acknowledged that their TCR sequencing and HLA analysis involved a relatively small number of individuals.

Sequencing targeted TCR beta in blood CD8+ and CD4+ T cells. The patients serving as multiple sclerosis controls were treatment-naive. They had stable or active relapsing-remitting disease and fulfilled revised McDonald criteria. The authors negatively isolated CD8+ and CD4+ T cells and FACS-enriched TEMRA cells. This CDR3 is built from 11 residues. Germline CDR1 and CDR2: SQVTM and ANQGSEA. Trimming cost V 2 bases and J 4 bases, with 5 bases left between them. A note on this clonotype: Its target is not known.

When the RNA was reverse transcribed, random hexamers were used with an input of roughly 0.45 to 1 ug. From the immunoSEQ multiplex PCR reads, TCRdb called clonotypes with MiXCR, one entry per CDR3 protein. The sample has 73,000 or so distinct CDR3 sequences, approximately 94% seen once. This TCR derives from a human donor with multiple sclerosis. The chain employs TRBV29-1 and TRBJ1-2; D uncertain. Sequenced sample: CD8+ T cells from PBMCs. CDR3 in DNA: TGCAGCGTTGAAAACATCTATGGCTACACCTTC. It translates to CSVENIYGYTF.